This T cell receptor beta chain is from a study of CD8 T cells in Susac syndrome. A quantity of roughly 0.5 to 1 ug RNA underwent reverse transcription using random hexamers. Amplification of TCR beta CDR3 across 54 Vbeta and 13 Jbeta was performed with immunoSEQ multiplex PCR. TCRdb independently ran MiXCR on the immunoSEQ multiplex PCR reads; one entry per CDR3 protein. The repertoire holds roughly 86,000 distinct CDR3 sequences, roughly 95% seen once, with about 0.65% in the top ten. CDR1 is SGHNT, CDR2 YYREEE, per germline (reference sequence). The CDR3 is 16 amino acids. The ends were cut back, 0 bases at V and 4 bases at J, with 11 bases in the middle.

The sequenced material came from CD8+ T cells from PBMCs. This clonotype originated in a human donor with Susac syndrome. The gene calls are TRBV5-4 and TRBJ2-6; D might be TRBD1 or TRBD2, each matching 5 bases. The CDR3 sequence is CASSLGGGKGANVLTF. In nucleotides, the CDR3 is TGTGCCAGCAGCTTGGGTGGGGGTAAAGGGGCCAACGTCCTGACTTTC.